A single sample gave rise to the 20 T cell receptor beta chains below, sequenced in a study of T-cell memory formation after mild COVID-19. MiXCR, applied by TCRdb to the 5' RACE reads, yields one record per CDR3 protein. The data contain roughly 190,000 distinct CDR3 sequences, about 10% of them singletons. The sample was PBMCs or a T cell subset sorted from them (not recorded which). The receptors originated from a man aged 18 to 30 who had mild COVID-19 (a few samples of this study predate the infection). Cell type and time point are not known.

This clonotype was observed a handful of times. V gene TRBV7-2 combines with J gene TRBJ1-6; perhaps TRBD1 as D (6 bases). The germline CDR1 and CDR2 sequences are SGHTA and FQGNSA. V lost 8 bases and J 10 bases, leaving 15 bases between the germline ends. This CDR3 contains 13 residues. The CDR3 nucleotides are TGTGCCAGCGCTTCCCAGGGGCGGTCACCCCTCCACTTT. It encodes CASASQGRSPLHF.

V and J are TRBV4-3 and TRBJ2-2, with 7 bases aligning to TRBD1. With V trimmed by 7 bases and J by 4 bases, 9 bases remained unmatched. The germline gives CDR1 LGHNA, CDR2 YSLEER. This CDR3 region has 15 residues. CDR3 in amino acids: CASIRQTGTTGELFF. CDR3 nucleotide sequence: TGCGCCAGCATTCGCCAGACAGGGACCACCGGGGAGCTGTTTTTT.

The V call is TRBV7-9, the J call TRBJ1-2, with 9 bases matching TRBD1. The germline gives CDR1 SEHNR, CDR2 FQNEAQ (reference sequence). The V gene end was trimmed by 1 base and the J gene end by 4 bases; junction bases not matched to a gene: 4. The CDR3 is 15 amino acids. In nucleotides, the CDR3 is TGTGCCAGCAGCTTAGGGGACAGGGCAGTCTATGGCTACACCTTC. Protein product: CASSLGDRAVYGYTF.

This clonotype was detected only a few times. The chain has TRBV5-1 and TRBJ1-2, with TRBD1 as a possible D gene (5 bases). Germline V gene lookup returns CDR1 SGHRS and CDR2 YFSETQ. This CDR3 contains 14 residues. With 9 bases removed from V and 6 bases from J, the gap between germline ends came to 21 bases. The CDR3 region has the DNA TGCGCCACCCGCGGGGCCGGGACCCTCGATGGCTACACCTTC. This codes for CATRGAGTLDGYTF.

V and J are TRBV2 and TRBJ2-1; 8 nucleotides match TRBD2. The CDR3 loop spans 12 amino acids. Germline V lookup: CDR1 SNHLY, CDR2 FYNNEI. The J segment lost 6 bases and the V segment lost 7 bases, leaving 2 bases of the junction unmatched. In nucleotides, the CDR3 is TGTGCCAGCACCCGGGGGGGCAATGAGCAGTTCTTC. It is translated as CASTRGGNEQFF. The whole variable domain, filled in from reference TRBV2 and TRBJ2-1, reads EPEVTQTPSHQVTQMGQEVILRCVPISNHLYFYWYRQILGQKVEFLVSFYNNEISEKSEIFDDQFSVERPDGSNFTLKIRSTKLEDSAMYFCASTRGGNEQFFGPGTRLTVL.

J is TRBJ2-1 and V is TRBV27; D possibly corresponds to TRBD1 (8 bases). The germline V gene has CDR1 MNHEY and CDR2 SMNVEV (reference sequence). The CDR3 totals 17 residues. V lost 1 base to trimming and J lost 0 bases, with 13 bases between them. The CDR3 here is CASSLYTGGDSYNEQFF. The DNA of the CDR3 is TGTGCCAGCAGTTTATATACAGGGGGGGACTCCTACAATGAGCAGTTCTTC.

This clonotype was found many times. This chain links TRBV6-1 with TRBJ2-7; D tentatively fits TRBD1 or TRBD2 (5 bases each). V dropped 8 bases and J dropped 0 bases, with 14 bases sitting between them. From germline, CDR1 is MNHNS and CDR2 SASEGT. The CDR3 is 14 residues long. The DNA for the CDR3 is TGTGCCAGCCCCCGGCCAGGGAGCTCCTACGAGCAGTACGTC. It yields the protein CASPRPGSSYEQYV.

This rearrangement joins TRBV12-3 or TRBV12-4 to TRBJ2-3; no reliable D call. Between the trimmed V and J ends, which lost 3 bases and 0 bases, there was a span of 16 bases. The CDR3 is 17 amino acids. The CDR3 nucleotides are TGTGCCAGCAGTTTCGGGTTACACAGAACTAGCACAGATACGCAGTATTTT. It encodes CASSFGLHRTSTDTQYF.

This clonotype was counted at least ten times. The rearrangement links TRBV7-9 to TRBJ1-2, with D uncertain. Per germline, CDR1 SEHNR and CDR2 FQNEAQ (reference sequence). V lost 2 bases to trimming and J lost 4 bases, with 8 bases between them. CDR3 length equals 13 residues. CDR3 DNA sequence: TGTGCCAGCAGCTTACTTGGGAGCTATGGCTACACCTTC. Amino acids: CASSLLGSYGYTF.

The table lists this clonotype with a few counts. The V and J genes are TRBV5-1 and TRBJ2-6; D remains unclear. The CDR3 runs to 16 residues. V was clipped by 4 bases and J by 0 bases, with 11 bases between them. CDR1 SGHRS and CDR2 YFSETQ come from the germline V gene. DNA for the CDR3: TGCGCCAGCAGCCGCTGGGTGATCTCTGGGGCCAACGTCCTGACTTTC. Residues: CASSRWVISGANVLTF.

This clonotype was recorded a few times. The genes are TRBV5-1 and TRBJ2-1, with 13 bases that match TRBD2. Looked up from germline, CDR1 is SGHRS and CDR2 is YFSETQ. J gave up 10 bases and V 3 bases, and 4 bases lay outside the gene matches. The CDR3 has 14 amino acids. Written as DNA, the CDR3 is TGCGCCAGCAGCTCTGGACTAGCGGGGGCCGAGCAGTTCTTC. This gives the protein CASSSGLAGAEQFF.

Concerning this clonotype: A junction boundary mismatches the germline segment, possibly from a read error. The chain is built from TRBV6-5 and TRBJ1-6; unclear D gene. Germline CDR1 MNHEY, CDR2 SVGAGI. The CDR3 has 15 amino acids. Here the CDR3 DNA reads TGTGCCGGCAGTTACGGGGTATCCTATAATTCACCCCTCCACTTT. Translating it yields CAGSYGVSYNSPLHF.

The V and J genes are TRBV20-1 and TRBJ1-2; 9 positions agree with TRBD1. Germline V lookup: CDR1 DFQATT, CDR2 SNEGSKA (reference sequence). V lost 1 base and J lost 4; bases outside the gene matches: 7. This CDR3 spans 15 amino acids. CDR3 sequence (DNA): TGCAGTGCTAGAGTCTCCCTGGACAGGGGCTATGGCTACACCTTC. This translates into CSARVSLDRGYGYTF.

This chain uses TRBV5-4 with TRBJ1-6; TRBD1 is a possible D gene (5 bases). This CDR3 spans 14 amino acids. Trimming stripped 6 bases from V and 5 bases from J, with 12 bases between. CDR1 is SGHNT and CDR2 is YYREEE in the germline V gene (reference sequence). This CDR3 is CASTYRDDNSPLHF. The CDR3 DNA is TGTGCCAGCACCTACCGGGACGATAATTCACCCCTCCACTTT.

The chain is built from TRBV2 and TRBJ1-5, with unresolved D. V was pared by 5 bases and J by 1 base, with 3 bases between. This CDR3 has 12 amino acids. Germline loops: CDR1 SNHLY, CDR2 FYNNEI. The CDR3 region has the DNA TGTGCCAGCAGTAAAAGCAATCAGCCCCAGCATTTT. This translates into CASSKSNQPQHF.

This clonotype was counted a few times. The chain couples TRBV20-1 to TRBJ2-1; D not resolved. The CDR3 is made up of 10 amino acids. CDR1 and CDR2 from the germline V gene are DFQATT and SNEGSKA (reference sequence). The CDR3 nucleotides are TGCAGCGCCTCTGACAATGAGCAGTTCTTC. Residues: CSASDNEQFF.

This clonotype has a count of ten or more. The CDR3 spells CASSLATGTGVQETQYF. The CDR3 coding sequence is TGCGCCAGCAGCTTGGCTACCGGGACAGGGGTGCAAGAGACCCAGTACTTC. V gene TRBV5-1 combines with J gene TRBJ2-5, with TRBD1 matching over 10 bases. V shed 0 bases and J 2 bases; nucleotides not matched to a gene: 7. Germline CDR1 is SGHRS and CDR2 is YFSETQ. The CDR3 is 17 amino acids.

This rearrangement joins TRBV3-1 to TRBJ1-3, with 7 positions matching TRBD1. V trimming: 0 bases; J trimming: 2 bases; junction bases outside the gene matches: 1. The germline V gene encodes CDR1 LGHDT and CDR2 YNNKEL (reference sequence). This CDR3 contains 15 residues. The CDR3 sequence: CASSQDTGAGNTIYF. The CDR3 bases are TGTGCCAGCAGCCAAGACACAGGGGCTGGAAACACCATATATTTT. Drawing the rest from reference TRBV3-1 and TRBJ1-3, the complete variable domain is DTAVSQTPKYLVTQMGNDKSIKCEQNLGHDTMYWYKQDSKKFLKIMFSYNNKELIINETVPNRFSPKSPDKAHLNLHINSLELGDSAVYFCASSQDTGAGNTIYFGEGSWLTVV.

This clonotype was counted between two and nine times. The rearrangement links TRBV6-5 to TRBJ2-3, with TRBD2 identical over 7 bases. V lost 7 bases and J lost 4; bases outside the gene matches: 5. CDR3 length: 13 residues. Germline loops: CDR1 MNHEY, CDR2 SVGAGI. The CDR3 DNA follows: TGTGCCAGCACCCTGGGGGGGGCAGATACGCAGTATTTT. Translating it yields CASTLGGADTQYF.

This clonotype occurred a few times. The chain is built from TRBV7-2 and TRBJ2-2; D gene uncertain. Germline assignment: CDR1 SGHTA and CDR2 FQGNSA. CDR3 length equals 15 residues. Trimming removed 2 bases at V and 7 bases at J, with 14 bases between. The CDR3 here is CASSLIQSSGGELFF. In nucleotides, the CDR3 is TGTGCCAGCAGCTTAATTCAGTCTTCTGGCGGGGAGCTGTTTTTT.